The 30 T cell receptor beta chains below all came from one sample that was sequenced in a study of shared clonotypes between healthy human individuals. Libraries were prepared by immunoSEQ multiplex PCR; TCRdb keeps only in-frame clonotypes and omits some of them. The sample contains 520,000 or so clones, 79% of which appear only once. Input material: PBMCs. Receptor source: a woman aged 40-49 years in good health. Some clones in this sample may be carry-over from other donors' samples.

V and J are TRBV27 and TRBJ2-5; D remains unclear. The length of the CDR3 is 14 residues. Deletions cut 2 bases from V and 3 bases from J, with 10 bases between. The germline V gene encodes CDR1 MNHEY and CDR2 SMNVEV (reference sequence). The CDR3 spells CASSLSVREETQYF. Here the CDR3 DNA reads TGTGCCAGCAGTTTAAGTGTCAGAGAAGAGACCCAGTACTTC.

For the CDR3, the DNA is TGTGCCAGCACGGCAGGGTCGAACGAGCAGTACTTC. Encoded protein: CASTAGSNEQYF. This sequence joins TRBV28 and TRBJ2-7; possibly TRBD1 for D (5 bases). Between the trimmed V and J ends, which lost 7 bases and 5 bases, there was a span of 12 bases. The CDR3 length is 12 residues. Germline V gene sequence: CDR1 MDHEN, CDR2 SYDVKM.

This clone has only one observation. The chain carries TRBV4-1 and TRBJ2-7, with D tentatively TRBD1 or TRBD2 (6 bases each). CDR1 is MGHRA, CDR2 YSYEKL, per germline. The CDR3 extends over 14 amino acids. V shed 3 bases and J shed 2 bases, with 11 bases lying between them. CDR3 amino acids: CASSHGGTTYEQYF. The CDR3 bases are TGCGCCAGCAGCCATGGCGGGACAACCTACGAGCAGTACTTC.

This clone was seen more than once but under ten times. The chain is built from TRBV4-1 and TRBJ2-1; D assignment may be TRBD1 or TRBD2 (5 bases each). Germline V CDR1 and CDR2: MGHRA, YSYEKL. This CDR3 has 17 amino acids. V was pared by 4 bases and J by 0 bases, with 16 bases between. The chain's CDR3 is CASSPRGALSSYNEQFF. The CDR3 nucleotides are TGCGCCAGCAGCCCGCGAGGGGCCCTGAGCTCCTACAATGAGCAGTTCTTC.

The chain combines TRBV19 with TRBJ1-5; TRBD1 might be the D (5 bases). CDR3 length: 14 residues. Deletions cut 5 bases from V and 0 bases from J, with 8 bases between. Looked up from germline, CDR1 is LNHDA and CDR2 is SQIVND (reference sequence). Here the CDR3 reads CASSVQASNQPQHF. CDR3 in DNA: TGTGCCAGTAGTGTACAGGCTAGCAATCAGCCCCAGCATTTT.

The chain has TRBV2 and TRBJ2-7; a possible D gene is TRBD1 (6 bases). The V end lost 10 bases, the J end lost 1 base, and 14 bases lay between the germline ends. The CDR3 consists of 13 residues. Germline CDR1 and CDR2: SNHLY and FYNNEI. The CDR3 DNA sequence: TGTGCCATCACGGGACACCAATCCTACGAGCAGTACTTC. This translates into CAITGHQSYEQYF.

The chain has TRBV6-5 and TRBJ2-7; 9 bases agree with TRBD2. The junction had 14 bases not matched to a gene; V was cut back by 0 bases and J by 11 bases. There are 16 residues in the CDR3. Per the germline V gene, CDR1 is MNHEY and CDR2 is SVGAGI. The CDR3 region is CASSYSPIVVAGVKYF. In DNA form, the CDR3 reads TGTGCCAGCAGTTACTCACCCATTGTAGTAGCGGGAGTTAAGTACTTC.

CDR3 DNA: TGTGCCAGCTGCCGGGACAGAGTTAACACTGAAGCTTTCTTT. Protein: CASCRDRVNTEAFF. The chain recombines TRBV2 with TRBJ1-1; TRBD1 matches 7 bases. V gave up 8 bases and J gave up 2 bases; unmatched junction bases: 8. The germline gives CDR1 SNHLY, CDR2 FYNNEI. The CDR3 contains 14 residues.

This chain joins TRBV28 and TRBJ2-5; TRBD2 matches 10 bases. The CDR3 is 17 amino acids. V gave up 7 bases and J gave up 1 base; unmatched junction bases: 12. From germline, CDR1 is MDHEN and CDR2 SYDVKM. CDR3 sequence (DNA): TGTGCCAGCAATGATCCGGGACTAGCGACCTCCCAAGAGACCCAGTACTTC. This sequence encodes CASNDPGLATSQETQYF.

This clone was counted a single time. This rearrangement joins TRBV28 to TRBJ1-1, with TRBD1 matching 9 bases. Germline assignment: CDR1 MDHEN and CDR2 SYDVKM. CDR3 size: 16 residues. After removal of 1 base from V and 5 bases from J, the junction contained 8 bases not matched to a gene. As DNA, the CDR3 is TGTGCCAGCAGTTTATACACAGGACAGGGGATGACTGAAGCTTTCTTT. Amino acids: CASSLYTGQGMTEAFF.

This clone was found a few times. Relative to the germline gene, one junction end is altered; a read error may explain this. This chain connects TRBV4-2 to TRBJ2-3; 13 positions agree with TRBD2. The CDR3 is 18 residues long. CDR1 and CDR2 from the germline V gene are LGHNA and YNFKEQ. The CDR3 sequence: CASSQVGTSGIFTDTQYF. In DNA form, the CDR3 reads TGTGCCAGCAGTCAAGTTGGGACTAGCGGGATTTTTACAGATACGCAGTATTTT.

Concerning this clone: One end of the junction is discordant with germline, which a read error may explain. This chain connects TRBV18 to TRBJ1-5, with D perhaps TRBD1 (6 bases). Looked up from germline, CDR1 is KGHSH and CDR2 is LQKENI. The CDR3 loop spans 13 amino acids. CDR3 loop: CASSPEGSGGTTF. CDR3 bases: TGTGCCAGCTCACCAGAGGGGTCCGGAGGGACAACATTT.

This clone was recorded once. The rearrangement joins TRBV30 to TRBJ2-7, with unresolved D. The CDR3 is 11 residues long. Germline-derived CDR1 and CDR2 are GTSNPN and SVGIG (reference sequence). V was cut by 5 bases and J by 0 bases, with 5 bases left in between. This CDR3 is CAWDNSYEQYF. The CDR3 nucleotides are TGTGCCTGGGACAACTCCTACGAGCAGTACTTC.

The rearrangement links TRBV21-1 to TRBJ2-7; the table's TRBD2 call for D was not verified on the DNA. TRBV21-1 is a recognized pseudogene. There are 14 residues in the CDR3. CDR3 DNA sequence: TGTGCCAGCAACTGGCGAGGGATCCGCTACGAGCAGTACTTC. Its protein is CASNWRGIRYEQYF.

CDR3: CAISPNQGLAVNEQFF. The CDR3 DNA is TGTGCCATCAGTCCCAACCAGGGGCTAGCGGTCAATGAGCAGTTCTTC. The chain couples TRBV10-3 to TRBJ2-1, with D possibly being TRBD2 (7 bases). The CDR3 runs to 16 residues. V dropped 5 bases and J dropped 6 bases, with 20 bases sitting between them. In germline, CDR1 is ENHRY, CDR2 SYGVKD.

This clone came up a few times. The rearrangement uses TRBV7-9 and TRBJ2-5; no clear D gene. V lost 6 bases and J lost 5, with 7 bases in between. The CDR3 is made up of 11 amino acids. The germline gives CDR1 SEHNR, CDR2 FQNEAQ (reference sequence). DNA of the CDR3: TGTGCCAGCAGACGTGAGGAGACCCAGTACTTC. Protein sequence: CASRREETQYF.

This chain links TRBV28 with TRBJ1-4, with D possibly TRBD1 on 5 matching bases. The germline V gene encodes CDR1 MDHEN and CDR2 SYDVKM. Trimming shortened V by 11 bases and J by 7 bases, and 14 bases separated the two germline ends. The CDR3 contains 12 residues. The DNA for the CDR3 is TGTGCCCAGGGCCCTGAGTGTGAAAAACTGTTTTTT. Translating gives CAQGPECEKLFF.

The chain employs TRBV25-1 and TRBJ2-5; 9 nucleotides align to TRBD2. CDR1 and CDR2 (germline): MGHDK, SYGVNS. Trimming took 7 bases from V and 5 from J; bases not matched to a gene: 5. The CDR3 spans 13 residues. The CDR3 here is CASTTSGAETQYF. The CDR3 nucleotides are TGTGCCAGCACGACTAGCGGAGCGGAGACCCAGTACTTC.

The rearrangement joins TRBV28 to TRBJ2-5; no firm D call. Germline CDR1 and CDR2: MDHEN and SYDVKM. Trimming shortened V by 4 bases and J by 7 bases, and 7 bases separated the two germline ends. The CDR3 totals 11 residues. CDR3 in amino acids: CASSYRLTQYF. DNA of the CDR3: TGTGCCAGCAGTTACCGGCTGACCCAGTACTTC. Combining the CDR3 with reference TRBV28 and TRBJ2-5 gives the whole variable domain DVKVTQSSRYLVKRTGEKVFLECVQDMDHENMFWYRQDPGLGLRLIYFSYDVKMKEKGDIPEGYSVSREKKERFSLILESASTNQTSMYLCASSYRLTQYFGPGTRLLVL.

The CDR3 DNA reads TGTGCCAGCAGCTTAGGGGGACAATCCTACGAGCAGTACTTC. Translation: CASSLGGQSYEQYF. The chain uses TRBV7-3 and TRBJ2-7; tentative D call: TRBD1 (6 bases). The CDR3 is made up of 14 amino acids. Looked up from germline, CDR1 is SGHTA and CDR2 is FQGTGA. Trimming shortened V by 2 bases and J by 1 base, and 9 bases separated the two germline ends.

The chain links TRBV28 to TRBJ2-7; 10 bases are a match to TRBD2. V shed 5 bases and J 2 bases; nucleotides not matched to a gene: 9. Germline CDR1 reads MDHEN; CDR2 reads SYDVKM. This CDR3 has 16 residues. CDR3: CASSPRIAGGTYEQYF. The CDR3 nucleotides read TGTGCCAGCAGTCCAAGGATAGCGGGAGGAACCTACGAGCAGTACTTC.

V gene TRBV7-3 combines with J gene TRBJ2-5; the D call may be TRBD1 or TRBD2 (5 bases each). Between the trimmed V and J ends, which lost 5 bases and 4 bases, there was a span of 11 bases. The CDR3 runs 13 residues. The germline CDR1 and CDR2 sequences are SGHTA and FQGTGA. As DNA, the CDR3 is TGTGCCAGCAGCCGAGGGGTGGTAGAGACCCAGTACTTC. Residues: CASSRGVVETQYF.

This clone was seen a single time. V and J are TRBV7-6 and TRBJ2-2, with 7 positions matching TRBD2. Germline V CDR1 and CDR2: SGHVS, FNYEAQ. Germline trimming cut 4 bases from V and 4 bases from J; bases unmatched to any gene: 3. This CDR3 region has 14 residues. The CDR3 DNA reads TGTGCCAGCAGCTCCTCGGGGGGCACCGGGGAGCTGTTTTTT. Encoded protein: CASSSSGGTGELFF.

The gene calls are TRBV6-5 and TRBJ1-1; no definite D call. With 2 bases removed from V and 4 bases from J, the gap between germline ends came to 11 bases. CDR1 is MNHEY, CDR2 SVGAGI, per germline. The CDR3 contains 14 residues. The DNA for the CDR3 is TGTGCCAGCAGTTACGAGGAGGCCGCCACTGAAGCTTTCTTT. Its translation: CASSYEEAATEAFF.

A remark on this clone: In this CDR3 the conserved last residue, phenylalanine or tryptophan, is missing, so a read error is likely. The V call is TRBV11-2, the J call TRBJ1-1; no firm D call. V lost 1 base to trimming and J lost 4 bases, with 10 bases between them. The CDR3 loop spans 14 amino acids. Germline CDR1 is SGHAT and CDR2 is FQNNGV. The CDR3 sequence is CASSLVDWGTEAFL. The DNA for the CDR3 is TGTGCCAGCAGCTTAGTCGACTGGGGCACTGAAGCTTTCCTT.

With regard to this clone: The same CDR3 also results from other DNA sequences found in this sample. J is TRBJ2-1 and V is TRBV27; 11 bases map to TRBD2. CDR3 length equals 16 residues. CDR1 is MNHEY, CDR2 SMNVEV, per germline (reference sequence). Trimming took 4 bases from V and 3 from J; bases not matched to a gene: 5. CDR3 region: CASSSYLAGGYNEQFF. In DNA form, the CDR3 reads TGTGCCAGCAGTTCCTACCTAGCGGGAGGCTACAATGAGCAGTTCTTC.

The chain's CDR3 is CATSATGNRNTEAFF. CDR3 sequence (DNA): TGTGCCACCAGCGCCACAGGTAATAGGAACACTGAAGCTTTCTTT. The chain joins TRBV15 to TRBJ1-1; maybe TRBD1 (5 bases). Germline CDR1 and CDR2: LNHNV and YYDKDF (reference sequence). V lost 5 bases, J lost 1 base, and 14 bases lay in between. CDR3 length: 15 residues.

In its sample, this clone was seen once. V usage is TRBV5-1 and J usage is TRBJ2-7; TRBD2 is a possible D gene (6 bases). Per germline, CDR1 SGHRS and CDR2 YFSETQ. Trimming left V 0 bases short and J 6 bases short, with 13 bases between. The CDR3 is 14 amino acids. The CDR3 DNA follows: TGCGCCAGCAGCTTGGCCGGCGGGACGCGCGAGCAGTACTTC. As protein: CASSLAGGTREQYF.

The chain uses TRBV19 and TRBJ1-2; 9 bases map to TRBD1. V dropped 6 bases and J dropped 5; count of bases not matched to a gene: 13. CDR3 size: 16 residues. Germline CDR1 LNHDA, CDR2 SQIVND (reference sequence). The DNA of the CDR3 is TGTGCCAGTAGAAGGGTAACAGGGGGCGTCGGTTATGGCTACACCTTC. Amino acids: CASRRVTGGVGYGYTF.

V is TRBV9 and J is TRBJ1-5; 9 nucleotides line up with TRBD1. Unmatched junction bases numbered 15, after V lost 0 bases and J lost 2 bases. This CDR3 region has 20 residues. Looked up from germline, CDR1 is SGDLS and CDR2 is YYNGEE. The CDR3 DNA is TGTGCCAGCAGCGTAGTCCGGGACAGGGACAATCGAGCCGGCAATCAGCCCCAGCATTTT. Translation gives CASSVVRDRDNRAGNQPQHF.